This T cell receptor (beta chain) comes out of a study of cytomegalovirus exposure and HLA in healthy donors. Libraries were prepared by immunoSEQ multiplex PCR; TCRdb keeps only in-frame clonotypes and omits some of them. This table has more than 90,000 clones, approximately 90% appearing once. Study-wide points: Many donors carried some public TCRs, although rarity characterized most TCR sequences. The classifier reportedly diagnosed cytomegalovirus status with high specificity and sensitivity. In the 130 or so validation repertoires, approximately 94% of cluster scores exceeded 0, per a later analysis.

To note about this clone: Its antigen remains unknown.

The J segment lost 5 bases and the V segment lost 7 bases, leaving 5 bases of the junction unmatched. The V gene's germline CDR1 is WSHSY and CDR2 SAAADI. CDR3 length: 13 residues. This clonotype was obtained from a man between 18 and 35 years old in good health and CMV-seropositive. V is TRBV10-2 and J is TRBJ1-2; 9 bases fit TRBD1. The sample was PBMCs. Written as DNA, the CDR3 is TGCGCCAGCAAAAGGGACAGGGATTATGGCTACACCTTC. Translation: CASKRDRDYGYTF.